Listed below are T cell receptor beta chains from one sample, sequenced in a study of T cells in Graves' hyperthyroidism and ophthalmopathy. Each CDR3 protein is one row after TCRdb ran MiXCR on the multiplex PCR reads. The sample lists roughly 570,000 distinct CDR3 sequences, 46% seen once, with roughly 19% in the top ten. The sample consisted of peripheral blood or thyroid tissue (not recorded which). These TCRs come from an adult woman with Graves' disease, either hyperthyroidism or ophthalmopathy (not recorded which). The conserved cysteine and the conserved F or W are not part of the CDR3 here. The order of the fields is V gene, J gene, CDR3 protein.

v_gene: TRBV10-2
j_gene: NA
CDR3aa: ASSDGPGLAGSHQF

v_gene: TRBV14
j_gene: TRBJ2-7
CDR3aa: ASSQRPGLSSYEQY

v_gene: TRBV2
j_gene: TRBJ2-7
CDR3aa: ASTLEVGPPFYEQY

v_gene: TRBV11-1
j_gene: TRBJ2-7
CDR3aa: ASSFGNLEGEQY

v_gene: TRBV25-1
j_gene: TRBJ1-4
CDR3aa: ASSESATNEKLF

v_gene: TRBV9
j_gene: TRBJ2-2
CDR3aa: ASSSRPAIGELF

v_gene: TRBV7-9
j_gene: TRBJ2-7
CDR3aa: ASSLRDSHYEQY

v_gene: TRBV19
j_gene: TRBJ2-2
CDR3aa: ASSRTSGNYGELF

v_gene: TRBV29-1
j_gene: TRBJ1-2
CDR3aa: SAQTASDPSGYT

v_gene: TRBV10-1
j_gene: TRBJ1-2
CDR3aa: ATKTVPVYGYT

v_gene: TRBV6-1
j_gene: TRBJ2-6
CDR3aa: ASSEDPTGANVLT

v_gene: TRBV20-1
j_gene: TRBJ2-5
CDR3aa: SAGTGGEATQY

v_gene: TRBV24-1
j_gene: TRBJ2-5
CDR3aa: ATGDRQETQY

v_gene: TRBV7-6
j_gene: TRBJ1-6
CDR3aa: ASSLGTRISPLH

v_gene: TRBV2
j_gene: TRBJ1-6
CDR3aa: ASIPGTVTSPLH

v_gene: TRBV2
j_gene: TRBJ1-1
CDR3aa: ARQGRRQNTEAF

v_gene: TRBV2
j_gene: TRBJ1-6
CDR3aa: ATSGTGGLPLH

v_gene: TRBV7-9
j_gene: TRBJ2-7
CDR3aa: ASSLTGKTYEQY

v_gene: TRBV28
j_gene: TRBJ1-3
CDR3aa: ASSPIDRSGNTIY

v_gene: TRBV7-7
j_gene: TRBJ2-5
CDR3aa: ASSPDRPETQY

v_gene: TRBV10-3
j_gene: TRBJ1-2
CDR3aa: ATRGQGARGYT

v_gene: TRBV12-3/TRBV12-4
j_gene: TRBJ1-5
CDR3aa: ASTQWGNQPQH

v_gene: TRBV6-5
j_gene: TRBJ2-3
CDR3aa: ASSYLTESTQY

v_gene: TRBV10-3
j_gene: TRBJ1-1
CDR3aa: AISESAGGDTEAF

v_gene: TRBV25-1
j_gene: TRBJ1-1
CDR3aa: ASSLLGVNTEAF

v_gene: TRBV11-2
j_gene: TRBJ1-6
CDR3aa: ASSLAGGNNSPLH

v_gene: TRBV24-1
j_gene: TRBJ2-2
CDR3aa: ATSEAGTRNTGELF

v_gene: TRBV11-1
j_gene: TRBJ1-1
CDR3aa: ASSLSRVDTEAF

v_gene: TRBV7-2
j_gene: TRBJ1-3
CDR3aa: ASSPKGISGNTIY

v_gene: TRBV7-9
j_gene: TRBJ1-4
CDR3aa: ASSFTPGENDEKLF

v_gene: TRBV25-1
j_gene: TRBJ1-5
CDR3aa: ASTTGRDQPQH

v_gene: TRBV20-1
j_gene: TRBJ1-2
CDR3aa: SAREGLPYGYT

v_gene: TRBV9
j_gene: TRBJ1-2
CDR3aa: ASSAGTVTRGGYT

v_gene: TRBV12-3/TRBV12-4
j_gene: TRBJ2-7
CDR3aa: ASSLKGISYEQY

v_gene: TRBV7-9
j_gene: TRBJ1-2
CDR3aa: ASSFGQGVGGYT

v_gene: TRBV9
j_gene: TRBJ1-6
CDR3aa: ASSSPKGDSPLH

v_gene: TRBV7-9
j_gene: TRBJ2-1
CDR3aa: ASSLFGGRNEQF

v_gene: TRBV6-5
j_gene: TRBJ1-1
CDR3aa: ASSYGDQRGEAF

v_gene: TRBV20-1
j_gene: TRBJ2-5
CDR3aa: SASYPETQY

v_gene: TRBV29-1
j_gene: TRBJ2-7
CDR3aa: SRDRANYEQY

v_gene: TRBV27
j_gene: TRBJ2-7
CDR3aa: ASSFRVSYEQY

v_gene: TRBV20-1
j_gene: TRBJ1-6
CDR3aa: SARDTSYNSPLH

v_gene: TRBV20-1
j_gene: TRBJ2-1
CDR3aa: SARGASGSGNEQF

v_gene: TRBV15
j_gene: TRBJ1-2
CDR3aa: ATSRDRLGGASCGYT

v_gene: TRBV5-1
j_gene: TRBJ2-6
CDR3aa: ASSFSGGANVLT

v_gene: TRBV19
j_gene: TRBJ1-1
CDR3aa: ASSMTRTASRAF

v_gene: TRBV29-1
j_gene: TRBJ2-5
CDR3aa: SVRTGGETQY

v_gene: TRBV6-2/TRBV6-3
j_gene: TRBJ1-1
CDR3aa: ASRNRGLNTEAF

v_gene: TRBV7-9
j_gene: TRBJ2-2
CDR3aa: ASNDQGIGELF

v_gene: TRBV2
j_gene: TRBJ2-5
CDR3aa: ACSAWTGRGETQY

v_gene: TRBV4-1
j_gene: TRBJ2-7
CDR3aa: ASSQRRGAYEQY

v_gene: TRBV19
j_gene: TRBJ1-5
CDR3aa: ASSSVTGTRMH

v_gene: TRBV5-4
j_gene: TRBJ1-3
CDR3aa: ASSLGQGRFRNTIY

v_gene: TRBV7-9
j_gene: TRBJ1-5
CDR3aa: ASSGGQDVGQPQH

v_gene: TRBV20-1
j_gene: TRBJ2-2
CDR3aa: SARPPGSSGKGTGELF